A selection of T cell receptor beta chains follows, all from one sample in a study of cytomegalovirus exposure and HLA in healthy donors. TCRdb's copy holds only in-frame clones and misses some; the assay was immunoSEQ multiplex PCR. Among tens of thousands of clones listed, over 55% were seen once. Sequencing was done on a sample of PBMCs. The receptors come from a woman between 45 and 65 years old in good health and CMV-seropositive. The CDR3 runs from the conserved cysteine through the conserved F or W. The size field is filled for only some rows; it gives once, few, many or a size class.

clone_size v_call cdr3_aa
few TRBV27 CASSLSPLGGGPYEQYF
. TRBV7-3 CASSIQGGYEQYF
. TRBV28 CASSLGLIGQGRIDTEAFF
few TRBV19 CASSIRGTGRTEAFF
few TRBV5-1 CASSLVGGGANEQYF
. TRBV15 CATSSFHGDGYTF
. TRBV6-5 CASSFATGPYEQYF
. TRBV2 CASSEYREAFF
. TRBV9 CASSVEPTGDPGELFF
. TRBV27 CASSSKDRGREETQYF
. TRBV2 CASRAGYNQPQHF
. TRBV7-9 CSSSFFMNTGELFF
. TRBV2 CASSEYGGSYNEQFF
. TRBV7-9 CASRAAGSSYNEQFF
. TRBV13 CASSPTGGLRTEAFF
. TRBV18 CASSPPWGQGTVSF
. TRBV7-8 CASSGGWNTEAFF
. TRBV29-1 CSVEDQGVREQFF
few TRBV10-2 CASTGQYNSPLHF
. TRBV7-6 CASSLDRGGGYTF
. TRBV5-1 CASSSSSGHTDTQYF
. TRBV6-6 CASSSPTGTQYF
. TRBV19 CASRRNEVFGNQPQHF
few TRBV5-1 CASNLGLSGSPLHF
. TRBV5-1 CASSLGEDTQYF
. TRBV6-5 CASSYWDRAQETQYF
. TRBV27 CASRGGFGQPQHF
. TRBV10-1 CASSDTSGGPGDTQYF
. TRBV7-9 CASSPRLAGLLNEQFF
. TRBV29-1 CSATPDTSTDTQYF
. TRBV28 CASSFAAVSSGNTIYF
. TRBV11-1 CASSFGLQETQYF
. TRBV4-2 CASSQDGMGTSSDTGELFF
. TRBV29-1 CSVDPGQGNYGYTF
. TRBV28 CASSEPRMAGVVSTDTQYF
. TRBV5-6 CASSYSGSDEQYF
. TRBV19 CASSMEVFANYGYTF
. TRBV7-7 CASSPNPGLSRTDTQYF
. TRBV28 CASSTRWGPEETQYF
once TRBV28 CASSWTVNQPQHF
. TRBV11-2 CASSLDPGADTQYF
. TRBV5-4 CASSSRTGTDTQYF
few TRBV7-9 CASSFTENTEAFF
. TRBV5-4 CASSRDSSADEQFF
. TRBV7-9 CASSFWGVPEAFF
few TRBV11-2 CASSQDSLEQYF
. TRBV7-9 CASSSLTEAFF
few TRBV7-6 CASSLATGYTDTQYF
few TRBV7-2 CASSNRGTGQETQYF
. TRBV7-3 CASSPVATGITYNEQFF
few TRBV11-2 CASSLIRDQPQHF
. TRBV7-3 CASSLTGGYGYTF
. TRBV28 CASSPTGGRPDTQYF
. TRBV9 CASSTGIGTSGWTDTQYF
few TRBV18 CASSPLISGANVLTF
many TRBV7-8 CASSYFPGATNEKLFF
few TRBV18 CASSTGQGNTEAFF
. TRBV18 CASSPRSGSVSSYNEQFF
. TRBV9 CASSPEGQGADEQYF